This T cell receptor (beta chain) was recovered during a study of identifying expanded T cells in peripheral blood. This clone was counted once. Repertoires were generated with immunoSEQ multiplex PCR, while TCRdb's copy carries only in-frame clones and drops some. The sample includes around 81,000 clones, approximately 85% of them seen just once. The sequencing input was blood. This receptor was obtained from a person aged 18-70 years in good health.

CDR3 nucleotide sequence: TGTGCCAGCAGCTTCGGGGACAGTACTTCACCCCTCCACTTT. It yields the protein CASSFGDSTSPLHF. The chain has TRBV5-4 and TRBJ1-6; 7 bases agree with TRBD1. The length of the CDR3 is 14 residues. Losses at the gene ends were 2 bases for V and 9 bases for J; bases not matched to a gene: 5. Germline values: CDR1 SGHNT, CDR2 YYREEE (reference sequence).